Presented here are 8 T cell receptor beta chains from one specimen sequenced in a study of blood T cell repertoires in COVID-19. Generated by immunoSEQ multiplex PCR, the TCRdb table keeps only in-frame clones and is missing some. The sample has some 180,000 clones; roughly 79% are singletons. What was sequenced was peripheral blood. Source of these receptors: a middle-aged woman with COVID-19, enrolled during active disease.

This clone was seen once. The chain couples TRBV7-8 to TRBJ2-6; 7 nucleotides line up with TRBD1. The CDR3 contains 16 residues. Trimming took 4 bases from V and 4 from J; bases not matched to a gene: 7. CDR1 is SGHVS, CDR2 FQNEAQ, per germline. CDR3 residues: CASSSVDRDGANVLTF. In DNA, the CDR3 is TGTGCCAGCAGCTCAGTTGACAGGGACGGGGCCAACGTCCTGACTTTC.

The CDR3 reads CASSSQGADYEQYV. CDR3 sequence (DNA): TGTGCCAGCAGCTCGCAGGGGGCTGACTACGAGCAGTACGTC. V is TRBV5-6 and J is TRBJ2-7; 8 bases map to TRBD1. Germline V gives CDR1 SGHDT, CDR2 YYEEEE. Trimming at V came to 3 bases and at J to 3 bases, leaving 5 bases not matched to a gene. The CDR3 is made up of 14 amino acids.

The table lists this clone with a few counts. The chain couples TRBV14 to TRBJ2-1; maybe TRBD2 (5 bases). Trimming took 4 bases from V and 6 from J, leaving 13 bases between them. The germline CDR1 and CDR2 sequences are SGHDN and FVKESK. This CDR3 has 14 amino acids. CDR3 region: CASSLLLSGNEQFF. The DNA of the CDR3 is TGTGCCAGCAGCCTGCTGCTGAGCGGCAATGAGCAGTTCTTC.

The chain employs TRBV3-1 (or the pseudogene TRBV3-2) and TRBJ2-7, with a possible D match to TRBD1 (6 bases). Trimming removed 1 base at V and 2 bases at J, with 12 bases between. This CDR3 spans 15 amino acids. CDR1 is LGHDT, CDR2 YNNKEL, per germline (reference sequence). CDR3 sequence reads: CASSQGRTVAYEQYF. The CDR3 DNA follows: TGTGCCAGCAGCCAAGGGCGGACAGTAGCCTACGAGCAGTACTTC.

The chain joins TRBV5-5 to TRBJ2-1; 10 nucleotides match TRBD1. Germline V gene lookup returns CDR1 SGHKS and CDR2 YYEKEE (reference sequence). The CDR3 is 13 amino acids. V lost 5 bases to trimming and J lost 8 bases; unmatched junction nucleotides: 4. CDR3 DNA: TGTGCCAGCAGTCTGGACAGGGGGGATGAGCAGTTCTTC. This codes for CASSLDRGDEQFF. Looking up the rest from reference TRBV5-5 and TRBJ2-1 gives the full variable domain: DAGVTQSPTHLIKTRGQQVTLRCSPISGHKSVSWYQQVLGQGPQFIFQYYEKEERGRGNFPDRFSARQFPNYSSELNVNALLLGDSALYLCASSLDRGDEQFFGPGTRLTVL.

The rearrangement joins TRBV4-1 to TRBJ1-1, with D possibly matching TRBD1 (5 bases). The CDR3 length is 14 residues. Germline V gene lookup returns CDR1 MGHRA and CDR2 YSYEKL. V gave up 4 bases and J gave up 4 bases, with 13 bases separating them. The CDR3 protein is CASSLGRASTEAFF. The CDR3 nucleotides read TGCGCCAGCAGCCTGGGCAGGGCGAGCACTGAAGCTTTCTTT.

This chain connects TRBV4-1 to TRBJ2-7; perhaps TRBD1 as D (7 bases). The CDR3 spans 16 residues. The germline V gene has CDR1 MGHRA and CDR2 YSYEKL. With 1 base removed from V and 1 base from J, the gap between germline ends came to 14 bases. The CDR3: CASSQVGDSGSYEQYV. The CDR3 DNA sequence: TGCGCCAGCAGCCAAGTGGGGGACAGCGGGTCCTACGAGCAGTACGTC.

CDR3 region: CASSPQEALYYGYTF. The CDR3 nucleotides are TGTGCCAGCAGTCCCCAGGAGGCGTTATACTATGGCTACACCTTC. This chain uses TRBV27 with TRBJ1-2; the D is unclear. CDR3 length: 15 amino acids. The V gene lost 5 bases and the J gene lost 3 bases, with 16 bases spanning the gap. CDR1 and CDR2 from the germline V gene are MNHEY and SMNVEV (reference sequence).